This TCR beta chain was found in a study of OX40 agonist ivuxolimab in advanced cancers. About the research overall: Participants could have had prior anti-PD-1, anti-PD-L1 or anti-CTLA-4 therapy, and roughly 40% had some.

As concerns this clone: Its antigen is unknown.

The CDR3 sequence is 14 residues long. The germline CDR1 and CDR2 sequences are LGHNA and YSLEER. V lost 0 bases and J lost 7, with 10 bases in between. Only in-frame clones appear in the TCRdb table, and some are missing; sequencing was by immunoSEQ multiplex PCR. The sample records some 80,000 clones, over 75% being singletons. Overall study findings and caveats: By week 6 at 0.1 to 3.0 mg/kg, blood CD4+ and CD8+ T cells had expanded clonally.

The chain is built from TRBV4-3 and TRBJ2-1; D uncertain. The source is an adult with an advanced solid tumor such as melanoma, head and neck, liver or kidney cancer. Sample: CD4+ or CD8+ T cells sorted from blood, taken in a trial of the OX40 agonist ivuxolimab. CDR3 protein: CASSQDHPSNEQFF. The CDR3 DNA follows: TGCGCCAGCAGCCAAGATCACCCCAGTAATGAGCAGTTCTTC.